A single sample gave rise to the 28 T cell receptor beta chains below, sequenced in a study of cytomegalovirus exposure and HLA in healthy donors (dated by TCRdb to 2015 to 2018). Libraries were prepared through the immunoSEQ multiplex PCR assay. A mixture of 60 forward primers for TCR Vbeta segments and 13 reverse primers for TCR Jbeta segments was used in the multiplex PCR. TCRdb provides this immuneACCESS table in a form limited to in-frame rearrangements. Some clones are lacking; in checked studies, under half of them reflect an unresolved V gene, and why the rest are absent is not known. The table for this sample lists some 150,000 clones; over 70% of them were counted only once. Of the sample, 4.5% to 6.5% is held by the ten largest clones. The specimen was PBMCs. Receptors were obtained from a male donor in good health and CMV-seronegative.

The chain combines TRBV20-1 with TRBJ2-5; D remains ambiguous. Trimming took 6 bases from V and 3 from J, leaving 8 bases between them. Germline V lookup: CDR1 DFQATT, CDR2 SNEGSKA (reference sequence). The CDR3 covers 11 residues. CDR3 residues: CSATFEETQYF. CDR3 coding DNA: TGCAGTGCAACTTTTGAAGAGACCCAGTACTTC.

The V call is TRBV11-1, the J call TRBJ1-6; D unresolved. The CDR3 consists of 12 residues. Germline assignment: CDR1 SGHAT and CDR2 FQDESV (reference sequence). Trimming shortened V by 2 bases and J by 7 bases, and 3 bases separated the two germline ends. This chain's CDR3 is CASSLQNSPLHF. The DNA for the CDR3 is TGTGCCAGCAGCTTACAAAATTCACCCCTCCACTTT. The full variable domain, with the rest looked up from reference TRBV11-1 and TRBJ1-6, is EAEVAQSPRYKITEKSQAVAFWCDPISGHATLYWYRQILGQGPELLVQFQDESVVDDSQLPKDRFSAERLKGVDSTLKIQPAELGDSAMYLCASSLQNSPLHFGNGTRLTVT.

The chain carries TRBV18 and TRBJ1-2; D is possibly TRBD1 (6 bases). This CDR3 has 11 amino acids. V was pared by 9 bases and J by 4 bases, with 9 bases between. CDR1 and CDR2 from the germline V gene are KGHSH and LQKENI. CDR3 protein: CASSDSYGYTF. The CDR3 nucleotides read TGTGCCAGTTCGGACAGCTATGGCTACACCTTC.

As concerns this clone: The sample has other DNA sequences that encode this CDR3 too. The V call is TRBV5-1, the J call TRBJ1-1; TRBD1 might be the D (5 bases). Per the germline V gene, CDR1 is SGHRS and CDR2 is YFSETQ. Trimming removed 2 bases from V and 4 bases from J, with 18 bases in between. The CDR3 has 16 residues. CDR3 coding DNA: TGCGCCAGCAGCTTCTCCCAGGGAAGGACGGGCACTGAAGCTTTCTTT. Translation: CASSFSQGRTGTEAFF. Combining the CDR3 with reference TRBV5-1 and TRBJ1-1 gives the whole variable domain KAGVTQTPRYLIKTRGQQVTLSCSPISGHRSVSWYQQTPGQGLQFLFEYFSETQRNKGNFPGRFSGRQFSNSRSEMNVSTLELGDSALYLCASSFSQGRTGTEAFFGQGTRLTVV.

This clone was detected once. The chain recombines TRBV28 with TRBJ1-2; the D is unclear. V lost 2 bases, J lost 6 bases, and 13 bases lay in between. The CDR3 sequence is 14 residues long. Germline V CDR1 and CDR2: MDHEN, SYDVKM. The CDR3 here is CASSLRVGINGYTF. CDR3 DNA: TGTGCCAGCAGTTTACGGGTCGGAATTAATGGCTACACCTTC.

The chain is built from TRBV5-1 and TRBJ1-2; TRBD1 matches 11 bases. The CDR3 has 14 residues. In germline, CDR1 is SGHRS, CDR2 YFSETQ. J lost 6 bases, V lost 4 bases, and 5 bases had no gene match. Written as DNA, the CDR3 is TGCGCCAGCAGCATAGGGGACAGGGGGGATGGCTACACCTTC. This encodes CASSIGDRGDGYTF.

The V and J genes are TRBV7-9 and TRBJ1-6; perhaps TRBD1 as D (6 bases). Germline assignment: CDR1 SEHNR and CDR2 FQNEAQ (reference sequence). V was cut by 5 bases and J by 10 bases, with 18 bases left in between. The CDR3 sequence is 15 residues long. The CDR3: CASSPEGGAGSPLHF. In DNA, the CDR3 is TGTGCCAGCAGCCCCGAGGGGGGGGCTGGCTCACCCCTCCACTTT.

The chain links TRBV6-1 to TRBJ1-1, with 7 bases identical to TRBD1. The CDR3 runs to 13 residues. Germline CDR1 and CDR2: MNHNS and SASEGT. V shed 6 bases and J 4 bases; nucleotides not matched to a gene: 5. This CDR3 reads CASSGTGVTEAFF. The CDR3 DNA is TGTGCCAGCAGCGGTACAGGGGTCACTGAAGCTTTCTTT.

The gene calls are TRBV10-3 and TRBJ2-3; TRBD1 matches at 8 bases. This CDR3 has 12 amino acids. Germline CDR1 ENHRY, CDR2 SYGVKD. The V and J ends lost 5 bases and 6 bases, in that order; junction bases with no gene match: 1. The CDR3 DNA reads TGTGCCATCAGTCAGGGGGCGGATACGCAGTATTTT. This sequence encodes CAISQGADTQYF.

The rearrangement links TRBV7-9 to TRBJ2-7; D unresolved. CDR3 length equals 14 residues. Germline CDR1 SEHNR, CDR2 FQNEAQ (reference sequence). V lost 4 bases to trimming and J lost 5 bases, with 15 bases between them. In DNA, the CDR3 is TGTGCCAGCAGCTACCCCCAAGCTAGTAACGAGCAGTACTTC. It encodes CASSYPQASNEQYF.

This chain uses TRBV27 with TRBJ1-2, with 7 bases identical to TRBD1. V dropped 4 bases and J dropped 4; count of bases not matched to a gene: 9. Germline values: CDR1 MNHEY, CDR2 SMNVEV (reference sequence). The CDR3 has 15 residues. Here the CDR3 reads CASSWFPGQIYGYTF. CDR3 coding DNA: TGTGCCAGCAGTTGGTTCCCGGGACAGATCTATGGCTACACCTTC.

This clone was observed a few times. The chain is built from TRBV27 and TRBJ2-7, with 7 nucleotides matching TRBD1. With 8 bases clipped from V and 3 bases from J, the junction kept 10 bases outside the gene matches. Germline lookup yields CDR1 MNHEY and CDR2 SMNVEV (reference sequence). This CDR3 contains 14 residues. Here the CDR3 DNA reads TGTGCCAGCTCTGGTGAAGGGGGCGACTACGAGCAGTACTTC. It specifies CASSGEGGDYEQYF.

CDR3 amino acids: CASSLGDRGNNSPLHF. As DNA, the CDR3 is TGTGCCAGCAGCTTGGGGGACAGGGGAAATAATTCACCCCTCCACTTT. J is TRBJ1-6 and V is TRBV5-4, with 10 positions matching TRBD1. Germline V gene sequence: CDR1 SGHNT, CDR2 YYREEE (reference sequence). This CDR3 is 16 amino acids long. V was pared by 0 bases and J by 5 bases, with 2 bases of the junction left unmatched. Combining the CDR3 with reference TRBV5-4 and TRBJ1-6 gives the whole variable domain ETGVTQSPTHLIKTRGQQVTLRCSSQSGHNTVSWYQQALGQGPQFIFQYYREEENGRGNFPPRFSGLQFPNYSSELNVNALELDDSALYLCASSLGDRGNNSPLHFGNGTRLTVT.

The chain recombines TRBV19 with TRBJ2-7, with a tentative D call TRBD1 (5 bases). In germline, CDR1 is LNHDA, CDR2 SQIVND (reference sequence). The CDR3 sequence is 14 residues long. V was cut by 4 bases and J by 3 bases, with 13 bases left in between. Here the CDR3 DNA reads TGTGCCAGTAGTAAGACAGTGGGTCACTACGAGCAGTACTTC. It encodes CASSKTVGHYEQYF.

This clone was picked up a small number of times. The V gene is TRBV19, the J gene TRBJ1-2, with TRBD1 matching over 9 bases. With 2 bases clipped from V and 4 bases from J, the junction kept 2 bases outside the gene matches. The CDR3 contains 14 residues. Germline values: CDR1 LNHDA, CDR2 SQIVND (reference sequence). CDR3 in DNA: TGTGCCAGTAGTATATCGACAGGGGGCTATGGCTACACCTTC. This encodes CASSISTGGYGYTF.

This clone was seen just once. This chain links TRBV4-3 with TRBJ2-1, with D tentatively TRBD2 (5 bases). In germline, CDR1 is LGHNA, CDR2 YSLEER. The CDR3 extends over 17 amino acids. V dropped 2 bases and J dropped 3 bases, with 17 bases sitting between them. The DNA of the CDR3 is TGCGCCAGCAGCCAATCGGACTCCTCACCGTACTACAATGAGCAGTTCTTC. Its protein product is CASSQSDSSPYYNEQFF.

V gene TRBV7-9 combines with J gene TRBJ1-2; D ambiguous. Deletions cut 4 bases from V and 5 bases from J, with 20 bases between. Per the germline V gene, CDR1 is SEHNR and CDR2 is FQNEAQ (reference sequence). The CDR3 is made up of 16 amino acids. CDR3 DNA: TGTGCCAGCAGCTCTTTAGGGTGGGAGTCCGCTTATGGCTACACCTTC. This gives the protein CASSSLGWESAYGYTF.

This clone occurred a few times. The chain uses TRBV29-1 and TRBJ1-4; 8 positions match TRBD1. The CDR3 has 13 residues. The germline CDR1 and CDR2 sequences are SQVTM and ANQGSEA. J gave up 8 bases and V 1 base, and 3 bases lay outside the gene matches. The CDR3 sequence: CSVEGTGQEKLFF. The CDR3 DNA follows: TGCAGCGTTGAAGGGACAGGGCAAGAAAAACTGTTTTTT. Full variable domain (missing parts from reference TRBV29-1 and TRBJ1-4): SAVISQKPSRDICQRGTSLTIQCQVDSQVTMMFWYRQQPGQSLTLIATANQGSEATYESGFVIDKFPISRPNLTFSTLTVSNMSPEDSSIYLCSVEGTGQEKLFFGSGTQLSVL.

The chain combines TRBV6-1 with TRBJ1-5; 9 bases align to TRBD1. After removal of 4 bases from V and 6 bases from J, the junction contained 7 bases not matched to a gene. Germline-derived CDR1 and CDR2 are MNHNS and SASEGT. This CDR3 region has 15 residues. The CDR3 reads CASSAGTGIIQPQHF. CDR3 bases: TGTGCCAGCAGTGCCGGGACAGGGATTATTCAGCCCCAGCATTTT.

This chain joins TRBV5-1 and TRBJ1-2; D is uncertain. Deletions cut 6 bases from V and 5 bases from J, with 14 bases between. The CDR3 sequence is 13 residues long. Germline-derived CDR1 and CDR2 are SGHRS and YFSETQ. This chain's CDR3 is CASTPDGDYGYTF. In DNA, the CDR3 is TGCGCCAGCACCCCGGACGGGGATTATGGCTACACCTTC.

This clone has only one observation. V is TRBV7-3 and J is TRBJ2-7, with TRBD1 matching 10 bases. J lost 6 bases, V lost 5 bases, and 7 bases had no gene match. The CDR3 contains 14 residues. Germline V gene data show CDR1 as SGHTA and CDR2 as FQGTGA. The CDR3 nucleotides read TGTGCCAGCAGCGACAGGGGGCAACTAGGCGAGCAGTACTTC. It encodes CASSDRGQLGEQYF.

The chain uses TRBV4-1 and TRBJ1-6; 7 bases align to TRBD1. The V segment lost 2 bases and the J segment 5 bases; nucleotides outside the gene matches: 3. Germline CDR1 reads MGHRA; CDR2 reads YSYEKL. The CDR3 runs to 15 residues. The CDR3 coding sequence is TGCGCCAGCAGCCAATCCGGGACAGATAATTCACCCCTCCACTTT. It codes for CASSQSGTDNSPLHF.

V is TRBV2 and J is TRBJ2-7; a possible D gene is TRBD1 (6 bases). Germline CDR1 SNHLY, CDR2 FYNNEI. V was clipped by 2 bases and J by 5 bases, with 10 bases between them. This CDR3 is built from 13 residues. In DNA, the CDR3 is TGTGCCAGCAGTGAACAGGGGATGCACGAGCAGTACTTC. Its translation is CASSEQGMHEQYF.

The V call is TRBV30, the J call TRBJ1-1; D is ambiguous. V lost 3 bases and J lost 3, with 8 bases in between. CDR3 length: 12 amino acids. Germline lookup yields CDR1 GTSNPN and CDR2 SVGIG (reference sequence). The chain's CDR3 is CAWSLQYTEAFF. CDR3 nucleotides: TGTGCCTGGAGCCTGCAGTACACTGAAGCTTTCTTT.

This sequence joins TRBV7-2 and TRBJ2-3, with D unclear. Trimming left V 3 bases short and J 0 bases short, with 7 bases between. The CDR3 contains 14 residues. Germline CDR1 reads SGHTA; CDR2 reads FQGNSA. CDR3 nucleotide sequence: TGTGCCAGCAGCTTTGTTTATAGCACAGATACGCAGTATTTT. Encoded protein: CASSFVYSTDTQYF.

V is TRBV6-6 and J is TRBJ2-7; perhaps TRBD1 as D (5 bases). CDR3 length: 14 amino acids. Trimming removed 4 bases from V and 9 bases from J, with 19 bases in between. CDR1 is MNHNY, CDR2 SVGAGI, per germline (reference sequence). The CDR3 spells CASSSLDTERGQYF. The CDR3, as DNA: TGTGCCAGCAGTTCCCTGGACACAGAACGTGGGCAGTACTTC.

The rearrangement joins TRBV5-6 to TRBJ2-2; unclear D gene. CDR1 is SGHDT, CDR2 YYEEEE, per germline. The V end lost 5 bases, the J end lost 5 bases, and 10 bases lay between the germline ends. CDR3 length equals 13 residues. CDR3 in amino acids: CASSKRNTGELFF. CDR3 nucleotide sequence: TGTGCCAGCAGTAAGAGAAATACCGGGGAGCTGTTTTTT.

This sequence joins TRBV27 and TRBJ2-7, with D possibly matching TRBD1 (6 bases). Germline V lookup: CDR1 MNHEY, CDR2 SMNVEV (reference sequence). The CDR3 extends over 15 amino acids. The V and J ends lost 2 bases and 1 base respectively, with 12 bases between them. The CDR3 sequence: CASSLKARGSYEQYF. The CDR3 region has the DNA TGTGCCAGCAGTTTAAAGGCCAGGGGATCCTACGAGCAGTACTTC.